This entry lists 24 T cell receptor beta chains sequenced from one sample in a study of regulatory T cells in long-lasting Graves disease. To make TCR beta libraries, researchers used iRepertoire HTBI primers and Arm-PCR of CDR3 regions. Each CDR3 protein gets one entry after TCRdb re-called the multiplex PCR reads with MiXCR. The sample lists 500,000 to 800,000 distinct CDR3 sequences, 25% to 35% occurring once. Time point given: persistent/refractory GD, antithyroid drugs over 5 years with positive TRAb. The TCR library was made from RNA extracted from PBMCs. This material consisted of peripheral blood mononuclear cells (PBMCs), taken when the disease was refractory, from a patient treated with antithyroid drugs. The receptor source for this set is a female donor with Graves disease.

The chain employs TRBV12-3 or TRBV12-4 and TRBJ2-3, with TRBD1 matching over 7 bases. There are 13 residues in the CDR3. The ends lost 5 bases at V and 6 bases at J; junction bases unmatched: 5. The DNA for the CDR3 is TGTGCCAGCAGTCCGGACAGGAAGGATACGCAGTATTTT. Translated: CASSPDRKDTQYF.

There are a few counts of this clonotype. The chain carries TRBV6-1 and TRBJ1-3; TRBD1 agrees at 8 bases. Per the germline V gene, CDR1 is MNHNS and CDR2 is SASEGT. The CDR3 spans 14 residues. Trimming at V came to 5 bases and at J to 3 bases, leaving 3 bases not matched to a gene. For the CDR3, the DNA is TGTGCCAGCAGTCGGGACAGGCATGGAAACACCATATATTTT. It codes for CASSRDRHGNTIYF.

The chain links TRBV9 to TRBJ1-6; a possible D gene is TRBD1 (6 bases). CDR3 length: 15 residues. The germline gives CDR1 SGDLS, CDR2 YYNGEE. V gave up 3 bases and J gave up 7 bases, with 14 bases separating them. CDR3 region: CASSAADRSNSPLHF. The CDR3 bases are TGTGCCAGCAGCGCGGCGGACAGAAGCAATTCACCCCTCCACTTT.

On this clonotype: A junction boundary mismatches the germline segment, possibly from a read error. The chain combines TRBV12-3 or TRBV12-4 with TRBJ2-5; 10 positions agree with TRBD2. With the DNA end fitting TRBJ2-1 better, the J assignment may be wrong. CDR3 size: 16 residues. The DNA of the CDR3 is TGTGCCATCAGTAACCCTAGCGGGAGTTACATCTATGAGCAGTTCTTC. Encoded protein: CAISNPSGSYIYEQFF.

A few counts support this clonotype. V usage is TRBV16 and J usage is TRBJ1-2; D not resolved. V lost 0 bases and J lost 2, with 7 bases in between. The CDR3 runs 14 residues. CDR1 and CDR2 from the germline V gene are KGHSY and FQNENV. The CDR3 is CASSQSRQNYGYTF. CDR3 sequence (DNA): TGTGCCAGCAGCCAATCTAGGCAGAACTATGGCTACACCTTC.

This clonotype has ten or more counts. V usage is TRBV28 and J usage is TRBJ2-7; weak D call: TRBD1 (6 bases). Trimming took 4 bases from V and 4 from J, leaving 11 bases between them. The V gene's germline CDR1 is MDHEN and CDR2 SYDVKM. This CDR3 region has 13 residues. CDR3 sequence (DNA): TGTGCCAGCAGTTGGGGCAGGGGATACGAGCAGTACTTC. It codes for CASSWGRGYEQYF.

The rearrangement links TRBV11-2 to TRBJ2-1, with TRBD1 as a possible D gene (7 bases). The CDR3 sequence is 17 residues long. The V end lost 1 base, the J end lost 9 bases, and 22 bases lay between the germline ends. Germline CDR1 and CDR2: SGHAT and FQNNGV. The CDR3 DNA sequence: TGTGCCAGCAGCTTAGGGGTCGGCAGGGGGGAGTGGGGTGAGCAGTTCTTC. Its translation is CASSLGVGRGEWGEQFF.

This clonotype was seen a few times. V is TRBV2 and J is TRBJ2-7, with D maybe TRBD2 (5 bases). CDR1 is SNHLY, CDR2 FYNNEI, per germline. CDR3 size: 12 residues. Trimming stripped 6 bases from V and 2 bases from J, with 8 bases between. The CDR3 nucleotides read TGTGCCAGCAGAGGACTTACCTACGAGCAGTACTTC. Residues: CASRGLTYEQYF.

The chain carries TRBV13 and TRBJ1-3, with 7 bases that match TRBD1. After removal of 5 bases from V and 0 bases from J, the junction contained 4 bases not matched to a gene. Germline assignment: CDR1 PRHDT and CDR2 FYEKMQ (reference sequence). The CDR3 is 15 residues long. The CDR3 protein is CASSRGQASGNTIYF. CDR3 sequence (DNA): TGTGCCAGCAGCCGAGGACAGGCCTCTGGAAACACCATATATTTT.

The V and J genes are TRBV19 and TRBJ2-7; 9 bases match TRBD2. This CDR3 has 16 residues. Trimming removed 7 bases from V and 3 bases from J; junction bases left unmatched: 13. Germline loops: CDR1 LNHDA, CDR2 SQIVND (reference sequence). CDR3 sequence reads: CASKASGKPGDYEQYF. Written as DNA, the CDR3 is TGTGCCAGTAAGGCTAGCGGGAAACCCGGCGACTACGAGCAGTACTTC. Full variable domain (outside the CDR3, taken from reference TRBV19 and TRBJ2-7): DGGITQSPKYLFRKEGQNVTLSCEQNLNHDAMYWYRQDPGQGLRLIYYSQIVNDFQKGDIAEGYSVSREKKESFPLTVTSAQKNPTAFYLCASKASGKPGDYEQYFGPGTRLTVT.

The CDR3: CASSSGTSIEKLFF. The CDR3 DNA reads as TGTGCCAGCAGTTCCGGGACAAGCATTGAAAAACTGTTTTTT. The rearrangement uses TRBV12-3 or TRBV12-4 and TRBJ1-4; maybe TRBD1 (6 bases). V was cut by 4 bases and J by 7 bases, with 13 bases left in between. CDR3 length: 14 residues.

This clonotype was observed at least ten times. The V gene is TRBV3-1, the J gene TRBJ1-2; D gene uncertain. Trimming shortened V by 4 bases and J by 0 bases, and 12 bases separated the two germline ends. This CDR3 region has 15 residues. The germline V gene has CDR1 LGHDT and CDR2 YNNKEL (reference sequence). The CDR3: CASSPVVGANYGYTF. The DNA of the CDR3 is TGTGCCAGCAGCCCAGTGGTTGGAGCTAACTATGGCTACACCTTC.

This clonotype appeared many times. V gene TRBV28 combines with J gene TRBJ1-6; the D gene is possibly TRBD1 (6 bases). This CDR3 region has 17 residues. Per the germline V gene, CDR1 is MDHEN and CDR2 is SYDVKM. Trimming pared 5 bases from V and 0 bases from J, leaving 14 bases between. CDR3: CASSPLQGSSYNSPLHF. CDR3 DNA: TGTGCCAGCAGTCCCCTACAGGGATCCTCCTATAATTCACCCCTCCACTTT.

This clonotype was observed a few times. The chain links TRBV9 to TRBJ1-2, with 8 nucleotides matching TRBD1. The CDR3 length is 14 residues. V was clipped by 6 bases and J by 2 bases; unmatched bases: 6. The germline gives CDR1 SGDLS, CDR2 YYNGEE. CDR3 amino acids: CASNAGQGNYGYTF. CDR3 coding DNA: TGTGCCAGCAACGCCGGACAGGGAAACTATGGCTACACCTTC.

This chain links TRBV20-1 with TRBJ1-1; D remains ambiguous. V gave up 0 bases and J gave up 0 bases, with 11 bases separating them. Germline-derived CDR1 and CDR2 are DFQATT and SNEGSKA (reference sequence). This CDR3 spans 15 amino acids. CDR3 protein: CSARDLALMNTEAFF. The CDR3 DNA reads as TGCAGTGCTAGAGATCTTGCACTCATGAACACTGAAGCTTTCTTT.

V usage is TRBV19 and J usage is TRBJ1-4, with 7 bases fitting TRBD1. Germline loops: CDR1 LNHDA, CDR2 SQIVND (reference sequence). The CDR3 is made up of 15 amino acids. V lost 5 bases and J lost 8; bases outside the gene matches: 11. CDR3 DNA sequence: TGTGCCAGTAGTGCACGCCCGACAGGGAACGAAAAACTGTTTTTT. The encoded protein is CASSARPTGNEKLFF.

At least ten counts were recorded for this clonotype. The V call is TRBV28, the J call TRBJ1-1; D gene uncertain. Trimming removed 5 bases from V and 5 bases from J, with 6 bases in between. This CDR3 spans 11 amino acids. From germline, CDR1 is MDHEN and CDR2 SYDVKM. CDR3 coding DNA: TGTGCCAGCAGTATCTCAACTGAAGCTTTCTTT. This translates into CASSISTEAFF.

A word on this clonotype: Its ends do not fully match the called genes, so a read error is possible. The chain links TRBV27 to TRBJ1-1; D might be TRBD1 (5 bases). The CDR3 consists of 10 residues. CDR1 and CDR2 from the germline V gene are MNHEY and SMNVEV (reference sequence). CDR3 in amino acids: CVSMGRLAFF. In DNA, the CDR3 is TGTGTCAGCATGGGGCGGTTGGCTTTCTTT.

This clonotype appeared many times. The chain combines TRBV12-3 or TRBV12-4 with TRBJ1-5; 11 positions agree with TRBD1. V shed 3 bases and J 5 bases; nucleotides not matched to a gene: 3. CDR3 length: 15 residues. The CDR3 bases are TGTGCCAGCAGTTTCTGGGACAGGGGGTATCAGCCCCAGCATTTT. This codes for CASSFWDRGYQPQHF.

This rearrangement joins TRBV20-1 to TRBJ2-3; no clear D gene. The CDR3 runs to 15 residues. V lost 1 base, J lost 0 bases, and 11 bases lay in between. Germline V gives CDR1 DFQATT, CDR2 SNEGSKA (reference sequence). CDR3 residues: CSARVARSSTDTQYF. The CDR3 DNA follows: TGCAGTGCTAGAGTGGCGCGATCTAGCACAGATACGCAGTATTTT.

The rearrangement uses TRBV27 and TRBJ1-5, with D possibly matching TRBD1 (6 bases). This CDR3 has 16 residues. The V gene's germline CDR1 is MNHEY and CDR2 SMNVEV (reference sequence). V was clipped by 3 bases and J by 4 bases, with 16 bases between them. Written as DNA, the CDR3 is TGTGCCAGCAGTTTCCGGTCGACAGGCGGTAATCAGCCCCAGCATTTT. It translates to CASSFRSTGGNQPQHF.

This clonotype was recorded once. A junction end diverges from the germline sequence, so it may reflect a read error. J is TRBJ2-3 and V is TRBV29-1, with TRBD2 identical over 9 bases. Germline CDR1 reads SQVTM; CDR2 reads ANQGSEA. CDR3 length: 16 amino acids. As DNA, the CDR3 is TGCAGCGCTGAAAATTTAGCGGGAGACCCCACAGATACGCAGTATTTT. This codes for CSAENLAGDPTDTQYF.

This clonotype was observed many times. J is TRBJ1-5 and V is TRBV25-1; tentatively, D is TRBD1 (5 bases). Germline CDR1 and CDR2: MGHDK and SYGVNS. Trimming shortened V by 0 bases and J by 5 bases, and 8 bases separated the two germline ends. This CDR3 comprises 14 residues. CDR3 nucleotides: TGTGCCAGCAGTGAATATAGAGGGGATCAGCCCCAGCATTTT. Translating gives CASSEYRGDQPQHF.

This clonotype was counted at least ten times. An end of the junction does not agree with germline; a read error may underlie this. The chain links TRBV11-2 to TRBJ1-1, with D tentatively TRBD1 (5 bases). The germline V gene has CDR1 SGHAT and CDR2 FQNNGV. This CDR3 contains 11 residues. The CDR3 DNA follows: TGTGCCACCATGGTGGACACTGAAGTTTTCTTT. It is translated as CATMVDTEVFF.